This is a list of T cell receptor beta chains from one sample in a study of patients and donors after allogeneic stem cell transplantation. Each CDR3 protein is one row after TCRdb ran MiXCR on the RT-PCR reads. The table lists 920,000 or so distinct CDR3 sequences, over 15% of them singletons. The sequencing input was blood, either unsorted or a sorted T cell fraction (not recorded which). These receptors were taken from a human donor who was either an allogeneic HSCT recipient or a stem cell or donor lymphocyte infusion donor (not recorded which). It is not recorded whose cells these are; they may come from a transplant donor. Both conserved end residues are part of each CDR3. D genes are given only for firm matches. Only some rows state a clone size, as once, few, many or a class for expanded clones.

D gene,V gene,CDR3 length,clone size,J gene,CDR3 DNA,CDR3 protein
TRBD2,TRBV20-1,16,few,TRBJ2-5,TGCAGTGCTAGCGTGTCGAGCGGGAGGGCCGGGGAGACCCAGTACTTC,CSASVSSGRAGETQYF
TRBD1,TRBV24-1,15,once,TRBJ2-3,TGTGCCACCAGTGAGACCGGGACAGGGTGGGATACGCAGTATTTT,CATSETGTGWDTQYF
-,TRBV6-2/TRBV6-3,15,-,TRBJ2-3,TGTGCCAGCAGTTCCAGGGAATTCCTGGGAGATACGCAGTATTTT,CASSSREFLGDTQYF
-,TRBV5-6,13,-,TRBJ2-5,TGTGCCAGCAGCTTGAGGATTGAAGAGACCCAGTACTTC,CASSLRIEETQYF
-,TRBV7-2,15,-,TRBJ2-1,TGTGCCAGCAGGCTAAGGGACGCGCGACCCAATGAGCAGTTCTTC,CASRLRDARPNEQFF
TRBD2,TRBV20-1,15,few,TRBJ2-1,TGCAGTGCTAGAGCTCCGGGACTAGCGCACAATGAGCAGTTCTTC,CSARAPGLAHNEQFF
-,TRBV7-2,17,few,TRBJ1-4,TGTGCCAGCAGCTTAGTTGGGGGGACAATAACTAATGAAAAACTGTTTTTT,CASSLVGGTITNEKLFF
TRBD1,TRBV29-1,13,-,TRBJ1-2,TGCAGCGTCAGACAGGGGGCTCGGTATGGCTACACCTTC,CSVRQGARYGYTF
-,TRBV7-2,14,-,TRBJ2-7,TGTGCCAGCAGCTTAGCTCCTAGCGTCTACGAGCAGTACTTC,CASSLAPSVYEQYF
-,TRBV12-3/TRBV12-4,15,few,TRBJ1-3,TGTGCCAGCAGTTCCAAGGGTGACAGAGGAAACACCATATATTTT,CASSSKGDRGNTIYF
TRBD1,TRBV20-1,13,few,TRBJ1-2,TGCAGTGCTAGAGGGACAGGGAACTATGGCTACACCTTC,CSARGTGNYGYTF
TRBD1,TRBV12-3/TRBV12-4,16,few,TRBJ2-7,TGTGCCAGCACTAAATTCTTGGGACAGGGTAGCCACGAGCAGTACTTC,CASTKFLGQGSHEQYF
-,TRBV9,17,-,TRBJ2-3,TGTGCCAGCAGCGGACCGGTACAGGGATGGGGCACAGATACGCAGTATTTT,CASSGPVQGWGTDTQYF
-,TRBV15,16,-,TRBJ2-3,TGTGCCACCAGCAGAAAAGGAGGGGTTTTCTTAGATACGCAGTATTTT,CATSRKGGVFLDTQYF
-,TRBV29-1,13,few,TRBJ2-1,TGCAGCGTTGAAGGACCCCCCTACAATGAGCAGTTCTTC,CSVEGPPYNEQFF
-,TRBV12-3/TRBV12-4,16,-,TRBJ2-5,TGTGCCAGCAGTGTTCTTCTAGCAGGAGTAGGAGAGACCCAGTACTTC,CASSVLLAGVGETQYF
-,TRBV4-1,15,-,TRBJ1-1,TGCGCCAGCAGCCAAGTCAATCTGGGGGACACTGAAGCTTTCTTT,CASSQVNLGDTEAFF
-,TRBV20-1,11,-,TRBJ2-7,TGCAGTGCTAGACCTGGGAGCGAGCAGTACTTC,CSARPGSEQYF
TRBD1,TRBV4-3,15,-,TRBJ1-2,TGCGCCAGCAGCCTATCCGGGACAGGGGTCTATGGCTACACCTTC,CASSLSGTGVYGYTF
-,TRBV5-5,16,-,TRBJ1-5,TGTGCCAGCAGCTTGGGTGTAAAGTTGGGCAATCAGCCCCAGCATTTT,CASSLGVKLGNQPQHF
TRBD1,TRBV5-1,19,-,TRBJ2-4,TGCGCCAGCAGGCTCTTCCCCCCATGGGACAGCTCTACCAAAAACATTCAGTACTTC,CASRLFPPWDSSTKNIQYF
TRBD1,TRBV27,18,-,TRBJ2-3,TGTGCCAGCAGTTTATGGGGACAGGGGGTCTGGAGCACAGATACGCAGTATTTT,CASSLWGQGVWSTDTQYF
-,TRBV6-1,13,-,TRBJ1-1,TGTGCCAGCAAGACGGGCGCGAACACTGAAGCTTTCTTT,CASKTGANTEAFF
TRBD2,TRBV6-1,15,few,TRBJ2-3,TGTGCCAGCAGCAACCAGGGAGCGGGGGTCGGCACGCAGTATTTT,CASSNQGAGVGTQYF
-,TRBV19,14,-,TRBJ2-2,TGTGCCAGTAGTATCCCCCCCGGCGCCGGGGAGCTGTTTTTT,CASSIPPGAGELFF
-,TRBV18,16,-,TRBJ2-2,TGTGCCAGCTCACCACCCGGGACACTAATTACCGGGGAGCTGTTTTTT,CASSPPGTLITGELFF
-,TRBV13,15,-,TRBJ1-2,TGTGCCAGCAGCTTAGTCAGTGCTTTAGGGAATGGCTACACCTTC,CASSLVSALGNGYTF
-,TRBV12-3/TRBV12-4,14,many,TRBJ2-4,TGTGCCAGCAGTCGAGTGGGGTCCAAAAACATTCAGTACTTC,CASSRVGSKNIQYF
-,TRBV30,13,-,TRBJ2-1,TGTGCCTGGAGCGGTGGGGCCTACAATGAGCAGTTCTTC,CAWSGGAYNEQFF
-,TRBV4-2,13,-,TRBJ1-2,TGTGCCAGCAGCCAAGATCAATGGACAGGCTACACCTTC,CASSQDQWTGYTF
TRBD2,TRBV9,17,-,TRBJ2-1,TGTGCCAGCAGCGGTGGGTGGGGGACTAGCGGCTACAATGAGCAGTTCTTC,CASSGGWGTSGYNEQFF
-,TRBV6-5,13,-,TRBJ1-2,TGTGCCAGCAGTTACTCGAGGCTCTATGGCTACACCTTC,CASSYSRLYGYTF
TRBD2,TRBV12-3/TRBV12-4,17,many,TRBJ2-3,TGTGCCAGCAGTAGGGGACTAGCGGGAGCCGGGGCAGATACGCAGTATTTT,CASSRGLAGAGADTQYF
TRBD1,TRBV9,17,-,TRBJ1-3,TGTGCCAGCAGCCCCTGGGGGGGGCAGGGGGCTGGAAACACCATATATTTT,CASSPWGGQGAGNTIYF
-,TRBV6-5,15,few,TRBJ2-1,TGTGCCAGCAGTTACTCGCCTTTCTTTGACAATGAGCAGTTCTTC,CASSYSPFFDNEQFF
-,TRBV12-5,15,-,TRBJ2-7,TGTGCTAAGATGTCCGGGCCCTCAACGTCCCACGAGCAGTACTTC,CAKMSGPSTSHEQYF
-,TRBV7-2,12,-,TRBJ2-1,TGTGCCAGCAGCTTACGGCCTCCCGAGCAGTTCTTC,CASSLRPPEQFF
-,TRBV4-2,15,many,TRBJ2-7,TGTGCCAGCAGCCAAGCCCCGGGACATACCTACGAGCAGTACTTC,CASSQAPGHTYEQYF
-,TRBV18,15,few,TRBJ1-1,TGTGCCAGCTCACCAAGGGGACCGATGAACACTGAAGCTTTCTTT,CASSPRGPMNTEAFF
-,TRBV4-2,15,few,TRBJ2-7,TGTGCCAGCAGCCTGACCGGGACATCTAACTACGAGCAGTACTTC,CASSLTGTSNYEQYF
TRBD1,TRBV4-2,17,-,TRBJ1-5,TGTGCCAGCAGCCAAGAGGGACAGGGGGGGGGAAATCAGCCCCAGCATTTT,CASSQEGQGGGNQPQHF
TRBD1,TRBV12-3/TRBV12-4,14,few,TRBJ2-2,TGTGCCAGCAGCCTTAGGACAGGGACCGGGGAGCTGTTTTTT,CASSLRTGTGELFF
-,TRBV2,15,few,TRBJ2-2,TGTGCCAGCAACCCCGCTTCAACGAACACCGGGGAGCTGTTTTTT,CASNPASTNTGELFF
-,TRBV20-1,13,-,TRBJ2-5,TGCAGTGCTATTGGCTTGGGGGAAGAGACCCAGTACTTC,CSAIGLGEETQYF
TRBD1,TRBV11-3,13,-,TRBJ1-2,TGTGCCAGCAGCTTAGAGACAGGGTATGGCTACACCTTC,CASSLETGYGYTF
TRBD1,TRBV7-2,15,-,TRBJ1-2,TGTGCCAGCAGCTTTCCGACAGGGAATGTTGATGGCTACACCTTC,CASSFPTGNVDGYTF
-,TRBV19,13,-,TRBJ2-7,TGTGCCAGTAGTATACAGCTGGCCAACGAGCAGTACTTC,CASSIQLANEQYF
-,TRBV7-9,11,few,TRBJ2-1,TGTGCCAGCAGCTGGGGCTCTGAGCAGTTCTTC,CASSWGSEQFF
-,TRBV7-2,14,many,TRBJ1-6,TGTGCCAGCAGCTTTGACAGTTATAATTCACCCCTCCACTTT,CASSFDSYNSPLHF
-,TRBV21-1,10,-,TRBJ2-5,TGTGCCAGCAGCACTCAATCGACGCACTTC,CASSTQSTHF
TRBD1,TRBV7-8,16,few,TRBJ1-2,TGTGCCAGCAGCTTAGGCCGAGACAGGGGTCGGTCTGGCTACACCTTC,CASSLGRDRGRSGYTF
-,TRBV12-3/TRBV12-4,13,many,TRBJ1-1,TGTGCCAGCAGTTTAGCGGGAGTAACTGAAGCTTTCTTT,CASSLAGVTEAFF
-,TRBV27,15,-,TRBJ2-1,TGTGCCAGCAGTTTTAAGAGTAGCTCCTACAATGAGCAGTTCTTC,CASSFKSSSYNEQFF
-,TRBV5-1,12,few,TRBJ2-5,TGCGCCAGCAGCCTTGCAAGTCAGACCCAGTACTTC,CASSLASQTQYF
-,TRBV6-5,12,-,TRBJ1-2,TGTGCCAGCAAAAGAGGAGTCTATGGCTACACCTTC,CASKRGVYGYTF
-,TRBV19,14,few,TRBJ2-5,TGTGCCAGTAGTATCATCCCCAAAAGCGAGACCCAGTACTTC,CASSIIPKSETQYF
-,TRBV4-1,16,few,TRBJ1-6,TGCGCCAGCAGCCATGGCAGGGAGTTTTATAATTCACCCCTCCACTTT,CASSHGREFYNSPLHF
TRBD2,TRBV5-1,15,few,TRBJ2-1,TGCGCCAGCAGCTTGGGCGGGAGAAGTTGGAATGAGCAGTTCTTC,CASSLGGRSWNEQFF
-,TRBV12-3/TRBV12-4,12,-,TRBJ1-1,TGTGCCAGCAGTTTAGGTAAGGGACGAGCTTTCTTT,CASSLGKGRAFF